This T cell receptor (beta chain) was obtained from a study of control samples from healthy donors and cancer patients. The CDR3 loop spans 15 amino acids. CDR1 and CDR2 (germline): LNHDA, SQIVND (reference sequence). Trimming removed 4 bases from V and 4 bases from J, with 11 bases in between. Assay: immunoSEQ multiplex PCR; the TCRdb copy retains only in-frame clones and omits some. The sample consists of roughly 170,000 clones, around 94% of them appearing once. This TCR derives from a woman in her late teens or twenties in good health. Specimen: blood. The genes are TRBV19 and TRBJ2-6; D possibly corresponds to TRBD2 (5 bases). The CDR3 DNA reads TGTGCCAGTAGTAGGCTAGCTTCAGGGGCCAACGTCCTGACTTTC. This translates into CASSRLASGANVLTF.